These T cell receptor beta chains were read from a single sample in a study of T cell repertoires in cytomegalovirus infection. TCRdb ran MiXCR on the reads and lists one entry per CDR3 protein. The repertoire consists of approximately 770,000 distinct CDR3 sequences, with 25% to 30% occurring once and the leading ten covering around 14%. The antigens of these receptors remain unknown. The sample in question was cultured CD8+ T cells from PBMCs, obtained from culture after CMV antigen stimulation. Receptors were obtained from a human donor in good health (CMV status not recorded). Some clones in this sample may be carry-over from other donors' samples. Each CDR3 is given with its conserved first and last residue. The D gene is left open where the match is weak. Clone sizes are given selectively: once, few, many, or a class where the clone is expanded.

d_call j_call clone_size v_call cdr3_aa cdr3_nt
NA TRBJ1-6 NA TRBV6-6 CASSYGRETPGAIYNSPLHF TGTGCCAGCAGTTACGGCCGGGAAACTCCGGGGGCTATTTATAATTCACCCCTCCACTTT
TRBD1 TRBJ1-2 NA TRBV6-5 CASSYSGRGRGYTF TGTGCCAGCAGTTACTCGGGCAGGGGGCGAGGCTACACCTTC
NA TRBJ2-1 many TRBV4-1 CASSQGGNEQFF TGTGCCAGCAGCCAGGGGGGGAATGAGCAGTTCTTC
TRBD1 TRBJ1-1 NA TRBV6-2/TRBV6-3 CASSPWTGGTEAFF TGTGCCAGCAGCCCTTGGACAGGGGGCACTGAAGCTTTCTTT
NA TRBJ2-1 NA TRBV12-3/TRBV12-4 CATSGPNNEQFF TGTGCCACGTCGGGACCCAACAATGAGCAGTTCTTC
NA TRBJ1-2 NA TRBV25-1 CASSERYGYTF TGTGCCAGCAGTGAGAGGTATGGCTACACCTTC
NA TRBJ1-1 NA TRBV10-3 CATLGGIIPMNTEAFF TGTGCCACCCTTGGGGGAATAATACCCATGAACACTGAAGCTTTCTTT
TRBD2 TRBJ2-4 few TRBV28 CASSPRLAGVLAKNIQYF TGTGCCAGCAGTCCAAGGCTAGCGGGGGTCCTAGCCAAAAACATTCAGTACTTC
NA TRBJ1-6 NA TRBV28 CASSLRTDYSPLHF TGTGCCAGCAGTTTACGGACAGATTATTCACCCCTCCACTTT
NA TRBJ1-2 many TRBV7-2 CASRFPPQGNYGYTF TGTGCCAGCAGGTTTCCCCCCCAGGGAAACTATGGCTACACCTTC
NA TRBJ2-5 NA TRBV5-4 CASSFTPLREAIQETQYF TGTGCCAGCAGCTTTACCCCCCTCCGGGAAGCGATCCAAGAGACCCAGTACTTC
NA TRBJ1-5 many TRBV12-3/TRBV12-4 CASSQRGASNQPQHF TGTGCCAGCAGCCAACGGGGGGCGAGCAATCAGCCCCAGCATTTT
TRBD2 TRBJ2-3 NA TRBV2 CASSPFSGGGPDTQYF TGTGCCAGCAGTCCTTTTAGCGGGGGCGGCCCAGATACGCAGTATTTT
TRBD2 TRBJ2-3 few TRBV2 CASRGTSGTDTQYF TGTGCCAGCAGGGGGACTAGCGGCACAGATACGCAGTATTTT
NA TRBJ2-1 NA TRBV28 CASSLNPRAYNEQFF TGTGCCAGCAGTTTAAACCCAAGGGCCTACAATGAGCAGTTCTTC
TRBD1 TRBJ2-4 NA TRBV7-6 CASTGGTSNIQYF TGTGCCAGCACAGGGGGCACATCGAACATTCAGTACTTC
TRBD1 TRBJ1-1 many TRBV7-9 CASSLVSGRGETEAFF TGTGCCAGCAGCTTAGTGTCGGGCAGGGGGGAAACTGAAGCTTTCTTT
NA TRBJ2-3 once TRBV5-6 CASSLYGVGTDTQYF TGTGCCAGCAGCTTGTACGGGGTTGGCACAGATACGCAGTATTTT
NA TRBJ2-7 NA TRBV10-3 CAISLLNYEQYF TGTGCCATCAGCCTACTGAACTACGAGCAGTACTTC
NA TRBJ1-1 NA TRBV5-1 CASSLGPDQNTEAFF TGCGCCAGCAGCTTGGGTCCGGACCAGAACACTGAAGCTTTCTTT
NA TRBJ2-1 NA TRBV20-1 CSARKGWGLGNEQFF TGCAGTGCTAGAAAGGGATGGGGGCTAGGCAATGAGCAGTTCTTC
NA TRBJ1-2 NA TRBV10-3 CAIKRTGGYTF TGTGCCATCAAGCGGACGGGTGGCTACACCTTC
NA TRBJ2-2 NA TRBV3-1 CANKPPSTGELFF TGTGCCAACAAGCCCCCTTCCACCGGGGAGCTGTTTTTT